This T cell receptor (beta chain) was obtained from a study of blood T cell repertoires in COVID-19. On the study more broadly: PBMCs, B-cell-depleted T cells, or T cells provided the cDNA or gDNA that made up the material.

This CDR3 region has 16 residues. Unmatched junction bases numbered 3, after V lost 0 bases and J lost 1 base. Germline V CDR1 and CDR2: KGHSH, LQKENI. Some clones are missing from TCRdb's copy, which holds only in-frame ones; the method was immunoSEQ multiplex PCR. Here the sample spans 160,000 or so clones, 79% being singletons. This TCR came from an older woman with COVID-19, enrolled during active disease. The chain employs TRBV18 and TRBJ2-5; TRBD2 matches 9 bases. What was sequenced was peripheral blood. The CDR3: CASSPPKLAGQETQYF. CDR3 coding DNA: TGTGCCAGCTCACCACCGAAACTAGCGGGCCAAGAGACCCAGTACTTC.